Listed here is a single TCR beta chain. In its sample, this clonotype was seen a few times. Its antigen is currently not known. Nothing much larger sits one base from this clone, and base qualities are not available. Library creation used RT-PCR. Instrument on record: Illumina HiSeq 2500. Using fastp trimming at Q25 and MiXCR clonotype assembly, TCRdb reanalyzed the public sequencing data and kept in-frame beta chains. Rows are combined by CDR3 protein, so each entry shows the most common genes and DNA. Within this sample are a few hundred thousand distinct CDR3 sequences, with 10% to 12% of them counted one time only. About 11% of the sample lies in the top ten. Counted from cysteine to phenylalanine, this CDR3 has 13 amino acids. The DNA shown is the 39-base CDR3, in frame from base 1. CDR1 and CDR2, per the germline V gene, are MNHEY and SVGEGT. At the junction V is shortened by 6 bases and J by 5 bases; bases outside the gene matches: 5.

The data originate from a study of response to subunit inactivated influenza vaccine listed by TCRdb under 2018. In the study overall: The study used deep quantitative T cell receptor repertoire profiling to track responses to a trivalent subunit inactivated influenza vaccine. Points the paper makes about the study in general: It was suggested by the authors that each seasonal influenza vaccination may recruit only a limited number of new T cells.

In addition, the sample was reused for a study of T cells expressing NK-cell markers. In that second paper, the authors write: The TCR beta cDNA libraries were made using 5'RACE template switching, a step that added both a universal primer site and unique molecular identifiers. Three sorted T-cell subsets (CD3+CD56+NKG2C+, CD3+CD56+NKG2C- and CD3+CD56-NKG2C+) from roughly eight donors had their TCR beta-chain repertoires profiled. Among the eight sequenced donors, seven were HCMV-seropositive and one was HCMV-seronegative. In several experiments an anti-gammadeltaTCR antibody was added to restrict sorting to alphabetaTCR-expressing T cells. In a handful of donors, the dominant CD3+CD56+NKG2C+ clonotypes were among the top 10 CD8+ clonotypes and accounted for roughly 1.0-8% of CD8+ T cells. Those dominant clonotypes were again the most abundant among CD3+CD56-NKG2C+ cells in a few donors, at roughly 25-65%. Whether the expanded NKG2C-expressing T cell clones were specific for HCMV antigens remained unclear. The study sequenced eight donors, all healthy volunteers chosen at random: three men and five women. HCMV-specific IgG was detected in serum with a commercial ELISA kit to determine HCMV serostatus. Peripheral blood mononuclear cells were isolated from blood by Ficoll density gradient centrifugation. Bulk peripheral blood T-cell repertoires were additionally sequenced from unsorted PBMC for six donors. cDNA synthesis was primed from the TCR beta constant segment, followed by two successive PCR amplification steps. Illumina HiSeq 2000/2500, MiSeq or NextSeq was used to sequence libraries as 2 x 150 bp reads. MIGEC handled demultiplexing of the reads and grouping by UMI, while MiTCR was used to assemble and quantify clonotypes. To exclude erroneous sequences, any TCR cDNA sequence not supported by at least two reads was discarded. The tcR package was used for downstream repertoire analysis, and clonotypes were matched across fractions by CDR3 nucleotide sequence plus V segment. VDJmatch was used to annotate antigen specificity against VDJdb, with one amino acid substitution allowed in CDR3.

Here the sequenced sample was PBMCs from blood, taken on the day of vaccination. The chain couples TRBV6-2 or TRBV6-3 to TRBJ2-5, and TRBD1 matches 8 of the central bases. This clonotype was sampled from a man aged 50-60 years who received an inactivated influenza vaccine. Donor details come from another sample of the same person, matched by shared clones. The DNA is TGTGCCAGCAGGCGACAGGGGAGCGAGACCCAGTACTTC. This yields the protein CASRRQGSETQYF.